Sequencing of this TCR beta chain was carried out in a study of monozygotic twins with inflammatory bowel disease (dated by TCRdb to the late 2010s). Turning to the overall study: A total of some 30 monozygotic twin pairs were included in the full study, comprising nine German pairs (four IBD-concordant, five IBD-discordant) and 19 IBD-discordant Danish pairs. Each individual had, on average, about 151 000 unique TCRalpha sequences and 181 000 unique TCRbeta sequences available for analysis. The search for disease-associated traits relied mainly on comparing IBD patients with their genetically identical healthy co-twins within discordant pairs. Overall study results and their limits: Because patients received different immunosuppressive treatments, the repertoires may have picked up extra background noise and variability between individuals. The results gave no support for a single strong signal or clonotype linked to IBD. Distinction between different T cell subtypes could not be achieved in the analysis. Concordant and discordant twins showed no difference in repertoire similarity, possibly because of limited statistical power. Fewer clonotypes were shared with other individuals by IBD patients than by healthy twins, most markedly in patients showing signs of disease activity. TCRbeta repertoire diversity, by inverse Simpson index, was decreased in IBD patients compared with their healthy co-twins.

Comment on this clonotype: Its antigen is still unknown.

Per the germline V gene, SGHRS is the CDR1 and YFSETQ is the CDR2. There are 14 amino acids in the CDR3, from cysteine to phenylalanine inclusive. No DNA has been recorded. From each donor, a roughly 2.7 ml peripheral blood sample was collected into PAXgene tubes and stored at -80 degrees C. Without any T cell sorting, total RNA was extracted from whole blood using the PAXgene blood miRNA kit on an automated QIAcube. Peripheral blood from monozygotic twin pairs concordant or discordant for inflammatory bowel disease was subjected to deep TCRalpha and TCRbeta repertoire profiling with unique molecular barcoding. For every twin pair, smoking habits were documented, and each individual was categorised as a current, former or never smoker. Library prep was done by 5' RACE. Preparation of each TCR library used around 3.5 ug of total RNA. cDNA was synthesized with SMARTScribe reverse transcriptase in eight separate reactions per sample. Unique molecular identifiers containing a 6-nucleotide sample barcode were introduced through template switching during cDNA synthesis. TCRalpha and TCRbeta cDNA was amplified by two nested PCRs of approximately 16 and 10 cycles, with bead purification after each PCR. Before amplification, the cDNA was both treated with uracil DNA-glycosylase and purified with the QIAquick PCR purification kit. The second PCR was the step at which Illumina TruSeq-compatible adapters and sample-specific barcodes were added. TapeStation and Qubit were used to check library quality and concentration, and about 5 ng of each library was pooled. Sequencing of the pooled libraries was done on an Illumina HiSeq2500 single-index Rapid Run using custom sequencing primers and 2 x 100 bp reads. The authors processed their data as follows. PCR and sequencing errors were corrected by UMI-based consensus assembly using MiGEC version 1.2.6. MiXCR version 2.1.1 handled V(D)J alignment, clonotype assembly and CDR3 extraction. Gene usage, clonotype sharing and MAIT/NKT TCR abundance were normalised by analysing the top 1000, 10 000 and 20 000 clonotypes per sample. Diversity was computed as the inverse Simpson index with the vegan R package after downsampling to 27 000 UMIs. Paired Mann-Whitney U tests were applied to discordant twin pairs, and Benjamini-Hochberg correction was used for multiple testing. Each entry corresponds to one CDR3 protein sequence from reads that TCRdb reprocessed, and DNA is not given. The V and J calls and clone size come from TCRdb's table, not from the authors' own analysis. This specimen's table enumerates 200,000 to 250,000 distinct CDR3 sequences. Around 7.7% of the sample is taken by the ten largest.

Sequenced: blood. The chain joins TRBV5-1 to TRBJ2-1; the TCRdb call, TRBD2, lacks DNA for checking. This TCR derives from a human donor with ulcerative colitis or Crohn's disease, or a healthy co-twin of an affected twin (not recorded which). This receptor has the CDR3 CASSSTTSGVAKFF.